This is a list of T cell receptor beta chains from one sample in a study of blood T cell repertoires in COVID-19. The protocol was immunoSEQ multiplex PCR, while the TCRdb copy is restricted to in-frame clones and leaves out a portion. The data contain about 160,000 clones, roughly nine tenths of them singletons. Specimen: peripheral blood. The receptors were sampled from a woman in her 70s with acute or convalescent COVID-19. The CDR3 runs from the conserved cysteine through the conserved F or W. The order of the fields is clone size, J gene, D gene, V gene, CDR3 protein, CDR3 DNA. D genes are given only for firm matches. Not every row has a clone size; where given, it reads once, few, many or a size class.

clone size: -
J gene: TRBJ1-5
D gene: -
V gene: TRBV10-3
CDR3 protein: CAISEFRSNQPQHF
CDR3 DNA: TGTGCCATCAGTGAGTTCCGTAGCAATCAGCCCCAGCATTTT

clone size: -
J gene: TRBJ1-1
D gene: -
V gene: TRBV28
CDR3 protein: CASIPRGSVFEAFF
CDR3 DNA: TGTGCCAGCATCCCTCGAGGATCCGTGTTTGAAGCTTTCTTT

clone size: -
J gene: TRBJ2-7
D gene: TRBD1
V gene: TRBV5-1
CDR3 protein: CASSFSRTGNYEQYF
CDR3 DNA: TGCGCCAGCAGCTTCTCTAGGACAGGGAACTACGAGCAGTACTTC

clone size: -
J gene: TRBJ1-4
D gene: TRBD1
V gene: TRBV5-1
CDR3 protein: CASSLLISGTGGEKLFF
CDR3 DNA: TGCGCCAGCAGCTTGTTGATATCCGGGACAGGGGGTGAAAAACTGTTTTTT

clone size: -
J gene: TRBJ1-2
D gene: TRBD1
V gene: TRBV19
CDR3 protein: CASRDAGTDYGYTF
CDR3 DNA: TGTGCCAGTAGGGATGCCGGGACAGACTATGGCTACACCTTC

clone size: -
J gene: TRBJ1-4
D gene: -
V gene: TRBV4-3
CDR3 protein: CASSQGFWSEKLFF
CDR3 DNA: TGCGCCAGCAGCCAAGGGTTCTGGAGTGAAAAACTGTTTTTT

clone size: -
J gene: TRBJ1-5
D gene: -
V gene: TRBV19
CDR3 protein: CASQTGVSNQPQHF
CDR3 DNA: TGTGCCAGTCAGACAGGAGTTAGCAATCAGCCCCAGCATTTT

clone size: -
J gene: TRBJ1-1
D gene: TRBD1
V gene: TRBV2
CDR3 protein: CASREGQVNTEAFF
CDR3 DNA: TGTGCCAGCAGAGAGGGACAGGTGAACACTGAAGCTTTCTTT

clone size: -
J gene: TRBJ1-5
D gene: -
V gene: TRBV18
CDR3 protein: CASSPTGQPQHF
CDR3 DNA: TGTGCCAGCTCACCGACTGGTCAGCCCCAGCATTTT

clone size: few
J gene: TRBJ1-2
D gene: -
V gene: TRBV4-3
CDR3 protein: CASSQDISVYGYTF
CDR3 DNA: TGCGCCAGCAGCCAAGATATCTCAGTCTATGGCTACACCTTC

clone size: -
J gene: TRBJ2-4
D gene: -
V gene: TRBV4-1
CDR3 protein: CASSPGHVLAKNIQYF
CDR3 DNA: TGCGCCAGCAGCCCTGGACACGTACTAGCCAAAAACATTCAGTACTTC

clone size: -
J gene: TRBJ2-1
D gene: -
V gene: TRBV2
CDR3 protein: CASKYRQYNEQFF
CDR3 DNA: TGTGCCAGCAAGTATCGCCAGTACAATGAGCAGTTCTTC

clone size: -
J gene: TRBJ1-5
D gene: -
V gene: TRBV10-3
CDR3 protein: CAISVGSNQPQHF
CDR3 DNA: TGTGCCATCAGTGTCGGTAGCAATCAGCCCCAGCATTTT

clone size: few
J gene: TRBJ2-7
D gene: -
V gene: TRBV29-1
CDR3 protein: CSVLGQGTYEQYF
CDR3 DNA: TGCAGCGTTCTTGGTCAGGGAACATACGAGCAGTACTTC

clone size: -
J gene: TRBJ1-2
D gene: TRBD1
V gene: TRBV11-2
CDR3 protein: CASSLTGSYGYTF
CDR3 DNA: TGTGCCAGCAGCCTGACAGGGAGCTATGGCTACACCTTC

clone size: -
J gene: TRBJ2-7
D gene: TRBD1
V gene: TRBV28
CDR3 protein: CASSSGQGVYEQYF
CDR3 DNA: TGTGCCAGCAGCTCGGGACAGGGGGTCTACGAGCAGTACTTC

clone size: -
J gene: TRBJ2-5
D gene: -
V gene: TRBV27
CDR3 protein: CASHPSGEWQETQYF
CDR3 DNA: TGTGCCAGCCACCCCTCTGGGGAGTGGCAAGAGACCCAGTACTTC

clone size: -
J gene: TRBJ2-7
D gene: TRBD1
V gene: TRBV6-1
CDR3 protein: CASSEAGQGFEQYF
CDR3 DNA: TGTGCCAGCAGTGAAGCGGGACAGGGATTCGAGCAGTACTTC

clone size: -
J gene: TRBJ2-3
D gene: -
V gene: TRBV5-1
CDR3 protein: CASSLKVLTISTDTQYF
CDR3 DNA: TGCGCCAGCAGCTTGAAGGTCCTTACTATTTCCACAGATACGCAGTATTTT

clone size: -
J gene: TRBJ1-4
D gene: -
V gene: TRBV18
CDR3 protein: CASSRATINEKLFF
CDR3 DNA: TGTGCCAGCTCACGGGCCACCATTAATGAAAAACTGTTTTTT

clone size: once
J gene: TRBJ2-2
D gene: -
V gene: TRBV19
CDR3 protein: CASSIRGIQSMNTGELFF
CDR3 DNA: TGTGCCAGTAGCATCCGCGGGATTCAGTCCATGAACACCGGGGAGCTGTTTTTT

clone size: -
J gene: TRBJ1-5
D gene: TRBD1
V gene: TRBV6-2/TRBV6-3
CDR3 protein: CASSYGNQGARQPQHF
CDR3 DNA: TGTGCCAGCAGTTACGGGAACCAGGGGGCCAGGCAGCCCCAGCATTTT

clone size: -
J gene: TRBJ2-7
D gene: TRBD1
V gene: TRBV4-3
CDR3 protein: CASSQGYRGSYEQYF
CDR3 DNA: TGCGCCAGCAGCCAAGGGTACAGGGGATCCTACGAGCAGTACTTC

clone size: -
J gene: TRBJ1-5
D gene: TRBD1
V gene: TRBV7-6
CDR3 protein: CASSLLEGQNQPQHF
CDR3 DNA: TGTGCCAGCAGCCTACTCGAGGGACAGAATCAGCCCCAGCATTTT

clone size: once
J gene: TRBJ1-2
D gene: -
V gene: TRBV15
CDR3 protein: CATSRDRRAYGYTF
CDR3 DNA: TGTGCCACCAGCAGAGACCGCCGAGCTTATGGCTACACCTTC

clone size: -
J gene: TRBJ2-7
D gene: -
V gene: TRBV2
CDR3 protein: CASMLIGLRDEQYF
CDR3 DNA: TGTGCCAGCATGCTCATAGGCCTCCGGGACGAGCAGTACTTC

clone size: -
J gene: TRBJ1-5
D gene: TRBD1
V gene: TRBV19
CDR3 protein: CASSRQGQANQPQHF
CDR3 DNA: TGTGCCAGTAGTAGACAGGGGCAGGCCAATCAGCCCCAGCATTTT

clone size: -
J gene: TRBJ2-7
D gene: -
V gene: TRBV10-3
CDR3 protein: CAISAGASYEQYF
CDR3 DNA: TGTGCCATCAGTGCTGGGGCGTCCTACGAGCAGTACTTC

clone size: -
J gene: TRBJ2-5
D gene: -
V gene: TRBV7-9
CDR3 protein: CASSLVWEEETQYF
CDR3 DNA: TGTGCCAGCAGCTTAGTTTGGGAGGAAGAGACCCAGTACTTC

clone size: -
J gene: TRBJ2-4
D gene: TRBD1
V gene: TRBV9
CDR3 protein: CASSVDTGTGHRNIQYF
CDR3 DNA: TGTGCCAGCAGCGTAGACACCGGGACAGGGCATCGGAACATTCAGTACTTC

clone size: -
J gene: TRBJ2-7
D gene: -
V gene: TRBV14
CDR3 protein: CASSPLGYEQYF
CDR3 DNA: TGTGCCAGCAGCCCCCTAGGATACGAGCAGTACTTC

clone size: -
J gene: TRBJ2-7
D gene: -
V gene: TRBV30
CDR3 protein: CAWGAYEQYF
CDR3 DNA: TGTGCCTGGGGTGCGTACGAGCAGTACTTC

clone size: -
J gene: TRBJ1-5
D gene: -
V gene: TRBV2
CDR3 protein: CASRQGSKGNQPQHF
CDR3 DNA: TGTGCCAGCAGGCAGGGGAGTAAGGGCAATCAGCCCCAGCATTTT

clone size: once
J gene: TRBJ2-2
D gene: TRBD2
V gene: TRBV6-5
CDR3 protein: CASNVGGTGELFF
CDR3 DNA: TGTGCCAGCAATGTGGGGGGGACCGGGGAGCTGTTTTTT

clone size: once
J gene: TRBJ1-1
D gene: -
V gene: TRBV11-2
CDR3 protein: CASSLLGRTEAFF
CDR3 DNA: TGTGCCAGCAGCTTATTGGGGCGCACCGAAGCTTTCTTT

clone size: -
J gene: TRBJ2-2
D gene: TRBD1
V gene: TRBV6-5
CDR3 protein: CASQDRGRGELFF
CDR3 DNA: TGTGCCAGCCAGGACAGGGGGCGCGGGGAGCTGTTTTTT